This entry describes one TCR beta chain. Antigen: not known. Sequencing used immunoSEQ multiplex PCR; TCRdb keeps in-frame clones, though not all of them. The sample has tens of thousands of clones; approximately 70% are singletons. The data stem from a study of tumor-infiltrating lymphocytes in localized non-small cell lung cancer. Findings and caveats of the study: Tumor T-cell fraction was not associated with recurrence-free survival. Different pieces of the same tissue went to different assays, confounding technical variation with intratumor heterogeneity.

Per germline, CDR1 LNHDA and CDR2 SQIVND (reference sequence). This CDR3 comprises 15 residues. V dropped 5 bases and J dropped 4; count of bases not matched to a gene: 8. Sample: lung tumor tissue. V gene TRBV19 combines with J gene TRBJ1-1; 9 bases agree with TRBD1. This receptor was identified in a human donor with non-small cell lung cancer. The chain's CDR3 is CASSGYRGPGTEAFF. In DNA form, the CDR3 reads TGTGCCAGTAGTGGCTACAGGGGGCCGGGCACTGAAGCTTTCTTT.